The T cell receptor beta chain described here comes from a study of blood T cells in healthy people across ages. The CDR3 loop spans 17 amino acids. CDR1 and CDR2 (germline): DFQATT, SNEGSKA (reference sequence). Trimming removed 0 bases at V and 7 bases at J, with 23 bases between. Study outcomes and limitations: It was held that the diversity estimates obtained from one million T cells were underestimates.

The use of a sample-barcoded 5' primer and a J-beta primer mix characterized a second PCR of roughly 6 to 11 cycles. Through a template-switch adaptor with 12 random nucleotides, each cDNA molecule received a tag. TCRdb redid the calling of the 5' RACE reads with MiXCR, one entry per CDR3 protein. Among hundreds of thousands of distinct CDR3 sequences listed, approximately 52% were seen once. Details on this clonotype: The antigen is unknown.

The material sequenced was blood. The gene calls are TRBV20-1 and TRBJ2-3, with D possibly matching TRBD2 (6 bases). The clonotype originates from a woman of 80 years or more in good health. The CDR3 protein is CSARDIRGDEFENTQYF. CDR3 nucleotide sequence: TGCAGTGCTAGAGATATACGCGGGGACGAGTTTGAGAATACGCAGTATTTT.